A selection of T cell receptor beta chains follows, all from one sample in a study of control samples from healthy donors and cancer patients. TCRdb keeps only in-frame clones here, not all; method: immunoSEQ multiplex PCR. The top ten clones hold 2% to 2.5% of a sample with some 56,000 clones, 90% to 95% of them seen once. Sequencing was done on a sample of blood. These receptors all stem from a man aged 25 to 40 in good health. Each CDR3 is given with its conserved first and last residue. D genes are given only for firm matches. The size entry is marked missing in some rows and otherwise reads once, few, many or a size class.

len	v_gene	j_gene	d_gene	abundance	CDR3nt	CDR3aa
15	TRBV9	TRBJ2-1	TRBD2	.	TGTGCCAGCAGCGAAGGGGCGGGAGTAGTAAATGAGCAGTTCTTC	CASSEGAGVVNEQFF
14	TRBV19	TRBJ1-1	.	.	TGTGCCAGTAGCCAACAACAGGGGAACACTGAAGCTTTCTTT	CASSQQQGNTEAFF
14	TRBV10-1	TRBJ1-1	TRBD1	.	TGCGCCAGCAGTGAGCAGACAGGGGGTGCTGAAGCTTTCTTT	CASSEQTGGAEAFF
12	TRBV2	TRBJ2-7	.	once	TGTGCCAGCAGGAGGGAGGATTACGAGCAGTACTTC	CASRREDYEQYF
16	TRBV5-1	TRBJ2-5	TRBD1	.	TGCGCCAGCAGCTTGGGAGGCAGGGGGCTTGAGGAGACCCAGTACTTC	CASSLGGRGLEETQYF
14	TRBV24-1	TRBJ2-2	TRBD1	.	TGTGCCACCAGTAGGACAGGGAGCACCGGGGAGCTGTTTTTT	CATSRTGSTGELFF
16	TRBV6-4	TRBJ2-1	.	once	TGTGCCAGCAGTTTGGGTGGCGGGAGAGGGGGAAATGAGCAGTTCTTC	CASSLGGGRGGNEQFF
12	TRBV30	TRBJ2-7	.	.	TGTGCGGGTACGAGAGGCACCTACGAGCAGTACTTC	CAGTRGTYEQYF
14	TRBV30	TRBJ1-1	.	.	TGTGCCTGGAAAAAGAGGGGGATGAACACTGAAGCTTTCTTT	CAWKKRGMNTEAFF
14	TRBV6-5	TRBJ1-2	.	.	TGTGCCAGCAGTTACTCGCAGAATAACTATGGCTACACCTTC	CASSYSQNNYGYTF
15	TRBV7-3	TRBJ2-1	TRBD1	.	TGTGCCAGCAGCTCCGGGACAGGGGGCCGGGATGAGCAGTTCTTC	CASSSGTGGRDEQFF
16	TRBV6-5	TRBJ2-7	TRBD1	.	TGTGCCAGCAGTTACACGACAGGGGCCAACTCCTACGAGCAGTACTTC	CASSYTTGANSYEQYF
16	TRBV27	TRBJ2-1	TRBD2	.	TGTGCCAGCAGTCCCAGCAAACTAGCGGGAGAAGGCGAGCAGTTCTTC	CASSPSKLAGEGEQFF
16	TRBV7-6	TRBJ2-6	.	.	TGTGCCAGCAGCTTAGGGGTAGGGGCCGGGGCCAACGTCCTGACTTTC	CASSLGVGAGANVLTF
14	TRBV9	TRBJ2-2	.	.	TGTGCCAGCAGCGTAGGCAGAGATGGTGGGGAGCTGTTTTTT	CASSVGRDGGELFF
13	TRBV25-1	TRBJ1-2	TRBD1	.	TGTGCCAGCCAGGACAGGAGAAAATATGGCTACACCTTC	CASQDRRKYGYTF
13	TRBV19	TRBJ2-1	.	.	TGTGCCACCGGGACGGAATCCTACAATGAGCAGTTCTTC	CATGTESYNEQFF
15	TRBV6-2/TRBV6-3	TRBJ2-7	TRBD2	.	TGTGCCAGCAGTTGGGGGCCTAGCGGGATCTACGAGCAGTACTTC	CASSWGPSGIYEQYF
23	TRBV28	TRBJ2-7	TRBD2	.	TGTGCCAGCAGTTCGGGACAGGGGGCCTGGCGGGCCCCGGGACTAGCGGGAGAGCACGAGCAGTACTTC	CASSSGQGAWRAPGLAGEHEQYF
14	TRBV27	TRBJ2-7	.	.	TGTGCCAGCAGTTTCAGGGACACGGACTACGAGCAGTACTTC	CASSFRDTDYEQYF
15	TRBV6-5	TRBJ1-3	TRBD1	.	TGTGCCAGCAGGGGGACAGCAGCCTCTGGAAACACCATATATTTT	CASRGTAASGNTIYF
13	TRBV24-1	TRBJ2-2	.	.	TGTGCCACCGGGCGGGCGTACACCGGGGAGCTGTTTTTT	CATGRAYTGELFF
14	TRBV4-1	TRBJ2-2	.	.	TGCGCCAGCAGCCCAAATACATACACCGGGGAGCTGTTTTTT	CASSPNTYTGELFF
15	TRBV7-3	TRBJ2-3	TRBD2	.	TGTGCCAGCAGCTTAACGGGAGGGAGCACAGATACGCAGTATTTT	CASSLTGGSTDTQYF
16	TRBV7-8	TRBJ2-1	.	.	TGTGCCAGCAGCACCCCAGTCCAGCTTGGTAGTAATGAGCAGTTCTTC	CASSTPVQLGSNEQFF
16	TRBV4-1	TRBJ2-1	.	.	TGCGCCAGCAGCCAAGAACCAGCTAAATCCTACAATGAGCAGTTCTTC	CASSQEPAKSYNEQFF
14	TRBV5-4	TRBJ1-1	.	.	TGTGCCAGCAGCTTAAGTCTTCCTCTCACTGAAGCTTTCTTT	CASSLSLPLTEAFF
14	TRBV7-2	TRBJ2-7	.	.	TGTGCCAGCAGCTTAACGGGAACAAACTACGAGCAGTACTTC	CASSLTGTNYEQYF
12	TRBV24-1	TRBJ2-2	.	.	TGTGCCACCAGTGATCTGGGCCGGGAGCTGTTTTTT	CATSDLGRELFF
13	TRBV3-1/TRBV3-2	TRBJ2-5	.	.	TGTGCCAGCAGCCAATCCAGGGGAGAGACCCAGTACTTC	CASSQSRGETQYF
16	TRBV29-1	TRBJ2-2	TRBD1	.	TGCAGCGTTGAACCTTTAGGACAGGGAAAGACCGGGGAGCTGTTTTTT	CSVEPLGQGKTGELFF
11	TRBV19	TRBJ1-1	TRBD1	.	TGTGCCAGTATACAGGGGGGGAGAGCTTTCTTT	CASIQGGRAFF
15	TRBV30	TRBJ2-1	TRBD2	.	TGTGCCTGGAGTGTACCTAGCGGGACCTACAATGAGCAGTTCTTC	CAWSVPSGTYNEQFF
17	TRBV15	TRBJ2-6	TRBD1	.	TGTGCCACCAGCAGAGACGGACAGGGGGCTGGGGCCAACGTCCTGACTTTC	CATSRDGQGAGANVLTF
14	TRBV6-5	TRBJ1-5	TRBD1	.	TGTGCCAGCAGCTTGGGACAGTCTTATCAGCCCCAGCATTTT	CASSLGQSYQPQHF
16	TRBV7-9	TRBJ2-1	TRBD2	.	TGTGCCAGCAGCGGTACTAGCGGGAGGGCCGCGAATGAGCAGTTCTTC	CASSGTSGRAANEQFF
15	TRBV14	TRBJ1-2	.	.	TGTGCCAGCAGCCAAGGGTCTTTTGGGAGCTATGGCTACACCTTC	CASSQGSFGSYGYTF
13	TRBV5-1	TRBJ2-7	.	.	TGCGCCAGCAGCTTGGGTGTGTCGGGGGAGCAGTACTTC	CASSLGVSGEQYF
15	TRBV6-1	TRBJ1-1	.	.	TGTGCCAGCAGTGAAGGGCGGGGGATGAACACTGAAGCTTTCTTT	CASSEGRGMNTEAFF
17	TRBV5-1	TRBJ2-3	TRBD2	.	TGCGCCAGCAGCTTGGCCACGGCTAGCGGGGGCACAGATACGCAGTATTTT	CASSLATASGGTDTQYF
15	TRBV5-6	TRBJ2-3	.	.	TGTGCCAGCAGACTGTCCGGCAGATACACAGATACGCAGTATTTT	CASRLSGRYTDTQYF
13	TRBV9	TRBJ1-5	.	once	TGTGCCAGCAGCGCGGGACCGCGGCAAGCCCAGCATTTT	CASSAGPRQAQHF
17	TRBV7-9	TRBJ2-7	TRBD1	.	TGTGCCAGCAGCCCACGGGACAGGGATCTTATAACCTACGAGCAGTACTTC	CASSPRDRDLITYEQYF
15	TRBV10-2	TRBJ1-6	.	.	TGCGCCAGCAGTGTTACGGGGGCGGTTAATTCACCCCTCCACTTT	CASSVTGAVNSPLHF
15	TRBV6-4	TRBJ2-3	TRBD2	.	TGTGCCAGCAGCGAAGCGGGAGCGGTGACAGATACGCAGTATTTT	CASSEAGAVTDTQYF
15	TRBV7-9	TRBJ1-1	TRBD1	once	TGTGCCAGCAGCTTAGCGACAGGGAGAAACACTGAAGCTTTCTTT	CASSLATGRNTEAFF
14	TRBV7-2	TRBJ2-7	TRBD1	.	TGTGCCAGCAGCTTGTTCGGACAGGCATACGAGCAGTACTTC	CASSLFGQAYEQYF
15	TRBV28	TRBJ2-7	.	.	TGTGCCAGCAGCCGATTTGGGGGAGGTCCCTACGAGCAGTACTTC	CASSRFGGGPYEQYF
14	TRBV29-1	TRBJ2-7	TRBD2	.	TGCAGCGTTGAAGAAAGTTCTAGCGGATACGAGCAGTACTTC	CSVEESSSGYEQYF
18	TRBV15	TRBJ2-3	TRBD2	.	TGTGCCACCAGCAGAGATCAGGGCGGGAGGGCGCGATCAGATACGCAGTATTTT	CATSRDQGGRARSDTQYF
16	TRBV11-2	TRBJ2-3	TRBD2	.	TGTGCCAGCAGCAGGAGTCTAGCGGAGGGCACAGATACGCAGTATTTT	CASSRSLAEGTDTQYF
14	TRBV6-5	TRBJ1-3	.	.	TGTGCCAGCAGTTACTGGGTCTCTGGAAACACCATATATTTT	CASSYWVSGNTIYF
11	TRBV2	TRBJ2-5	.	.	TGTGCCAGCAGTGACGCAGAGACCCAGTACTTC	CASSDAETQYF